The 27 T cell receptor beta chains below all came from one sample that was sequenced in a study of identifying expanded T cells in peripheral blood. The method was immunoSEQ multiplex PCR; TCRdb's version includes in-frame clones alone and lacks a portion of them. This sample has around 100,000 clones, with more than 85% found just once. The specimen sequenced was blood. These TCRs come from a person between 18 and 75 years old in good health.

This clone was picked up a small number of times. The chain is built from TRBV7-9 and TRBJ1-3; D is unresolved. The CDR3 runs to 14 residues. V was shortened by 5 bases and J by 3 bases, with 11 bases between the two germline ends. Germline V lookup: CDR1 SEHNR, CDR2 FQNEAQ (reference sequence). The DNA of the CDR3 is TGTGCCAGCAGCCCCATAACGGGTGGAAACACCATATATTTT. It encodes CASSPITGGNTIYF.

The chain recombines TRBV19 with TRBJ1-1; no reliable D call. The CDR3 contains 13 residues. The V end lost 10 bases, the J end lost 7 bases, and 19 bases lay between the germline ends. Germline assignment: CDR1 LNHDA and CDR2 SQIVND (reference sequence). Here the CDR3 reads CAIEDELMGEAFF. The CDR3 bases are TGTGCCATCGAGGACGAATTGATGGGTGAAGCTTTCTTT.

This clone was seen once. This chain uses TRBV12-2 with TRBJ1-4; the DNA was not compared with TRBD1, the D call given in the table. TRBV12-2 is an annotated pseudogene. The CDR3 has 19 amino acids. The CDR3 here is CASRLVWTGGILANEKLFF. In nucleotides, the CDR3 is TGTGCAAGTCGCTTAGTTTGGACAGGGGGCATTCTAGCTAATGAAAAACTGTTTTTT.

The gene calls are TRBV28 and TRBJ2-3; D tentatively fits TRBD1 or TRBD2 (6 bases each). Germline lookup yields CDR1 MDHEN and CDR2 SYDVKM. CDR3 length: 14 residues. Trimming removed 2 bases at V and 4 bases at J, with 10 bases between. CDR3 coding DNA: TGTGCCAGCAGTTTACTAGGGGGGCCAGATACGCAGTATTTT. It encodes CASSLLGGPDTQYF.

The chain has TRBV5-1 and TRBJ1-5, with D perhaps TRBD1 (6 bases). Looked up from germline, CDR1 is SGHRS and CDR2 is YFSETQ. V lost 4 bases and J 5 bases, leaving 13 bases between the germline ends. The CDR3 is 14 amino acids. CDR3 loop: CASSLTGHDQPQHF. In DNA form, the CDR3 reads TGCGCCAGCAGCCTGACAGGACATGATCAGCCCCAGCATTTT.

This chain joins TRBV14 and TRBJ1-1; no firm D call. Trimming shortened V by 3 bases and J by 0 bases, and 5 bases separated the two germline ends. Germline assignment: CDR1 SGHDN and CDR2 FVKESK. The CDR3 extends over 13 amino acids. CDR3 DNA sequence: TGTGCCAGCAGCCACAGTTTGAACACTGAAGCTTTCTTT. It yields the protein CASSHSLNTEAFF.

This chain links TRBV11-2 with TRBJ2-1; D possibly uses TRBD1 or TRBD2 (6 bases each). CDR1 SGHAT and CDR2 FQNNGV come from the germline V gene. V was shortened by 0 bases and J by 0 bases, with 9 bases between the two germline ends. The CDR3 runs to 16 residues. CDR3: CASSLEWGASYNEQFF. CDR3 nucleotides: TGTGCCAGCAGCTTAGAGTGGGGGGCCTCCTACAATGAGCAGTTCTTC. Variable domain in full (rest from reference TRBV11-2 and TRBJ2-1): EAGVAQSPRYKIIEKRQSVAFWCNPISGHATLYWYQQILGQGPKLLIQFQNNGVVDDSQLPKDRFSAERLKGVDSTLKIQPAKLEDSAVYLCASSLEWGASYNEQFFGPGTRLTVL.

CDR3 coding DNA: TGTGCCAGCAGCTCGAGGGGGCCGGGGAATGAGCAGTTCTTC. Protein sequence: CASSSRGPGNEQFF. The chain employs TRBV5-4 and TRBJ2-1; 7 positions agree with TRBD1. After removal of 3 bases from V and 7 bases from J, the junction contained 7 bases not matched to a gene. The length of the CDR3 is 14 residues. Looked up from germline, CDR1 is SGHNT and CDR2 is YYREEE (reference sequence).

The V gene is TRBV5-3, the J gene TRBJ2-7; the D call may be TRBD1 or TRBD2 (5 bases each). TRBV5-3 is recorded as an ORF, its role being uncertain. The CDR3 sequence is 13 residues long. V shed 0 bases and J shed 2 bases, with 6 bases lying between them. The CDR3 loop reads CARSLGGPYEQYF. Here the CDR3 DNA reads TGTGCCAGAAGCTTGGGGGGACCCTACGAGCAGTACTTC.

This chain uses TRBV6-5 with TRBJ2-7; 10 nucleotides line up with TRBD1. From germline, CDR1 is MNHEY and CDR2 SVGAGI. V was pared by 0 bases and J by 7 bases, with 6 bases of the junction left unmatched. The CDR3 is made up of 15 amino acids. Written as DNA, the CDR3 is TGTGCCAGCAGTTACTCCGGGACAGGGGCGCTAGAGCAGTACTTC. The encoded protein is CASSYSGTGALEQYF.

This chain links TRBV19 with TRBJ1-1; 10 positions match TRBD1. The V segment lost 4 bases and the J segment 4 bases; nucleotides outside the gene matches: 6. The CDR3 contains 15 residues. The germline gives CDR1 LNHDA, CDR2 SQIVND (reference sequence). The CDR3: CASSKDRGRRTEAFF. The CDR3 DNA reads as TGTGCCAGTAGTAAAGACAGGGGGCGGCGCACTGAAGCTTTCTTT.

This clone has just one count. The chain joins TRBV28 to TRBJ1-5; D not certain. This CDR3 has 17 amino acids. V was cut by 4 bases and J by 7 bases, with 23 bases left in between. Germline V gene lookup returns CDR1 MDHEN and CDR2 SYDVKM. The CDR3 DNA is TGTGCCAGCAGTTCCCTAAAATTTCGTGGGTCCTGGCAGCCCCAGCATTTT. Its translation is CASSSLKFRGSWQPQHF.

The chain is built from TRBV7-2 and TRBJ2-3; D is ambiguous. The CDR3 sequence is 15 residues long. Looked up from germline, CDR1 is SGHTA and CDR2 is FQGNSA. V was cut by 5 bases and J by 2 bases, with 14 bases left in between. The CDR3 protein is CASSPQSTNTDTQYF. The CDR3 DNA reads as TGTGCCAGCAGCCCCCAGTCCACAAACACAGATACGCAGTATTTT.

In this sample, this clone turned up once. The genes are TRBV4-3 and TRBJ1-2, with unresolved D. CDR3 length equals 13 residues. Germline CDR1 and CDR2: LGHNA and YSLEER. V dropped 0 bases and J dropped 3 bases, with 5 bases sitting between them. For the CDR3, the DNA is TGCGCCAGCAGCCAAGAGGTTTACTATGGCTACACCTTC. Translating it yields CASSQEVYYGYTF.

This chain connects TRBV5-8 to TRBJ2-1; D may be TRBD2 (7 bases). The CDR3 has 16 residues. Per the germline V gene, CDR1 is SGHTS and CDR2 is YDEGEE. Deletions cut 1 base from V and 3 bases from J, with 14 bases between. The CDR3 is CASSLFAGAVYNEQFF. The CDR3 coding sequence is TGTGCCAGCAGCTTGTTCGCGGGGGCGGTCTACAATGAGCAGTTCTTC.

The CDR3 loop is CASSQAAVIGTAFF. The CDR3 DNA sequence: TGCGCCAGCAGCCAAGCAGCAGTTATAGGTACAGCTTTCTTT. V gene TRBV4-1 combines with J gene TRBJ1-1; no firm D call. From germline, CDR1 is MGHRA and CDR2 YSYEKL. This CDR3 has 14 amino acids. V lost 1 base and J lost 10, with 16 bases in between.

With respect to this clone: Distinct nucleotide sequences in the sample also encode this CDR3. V is TRBV28 and J is TRBJ2-7, with D maybe TRBD1 (5 bases). This CDR3 contains 12 residues. V was trimmed by 2 bases and J by 4 bases, leaving 6 bases between them. Germline V gene lookup returns CDR1 MDHEN and CDR2 SYDVKM. CDR3 region: CASSLAGYEQYF. The DNA for the CDR3 is TGTGCCAGCAGTTTAGCAGGGTACGAGCAGTACTTC.

This chain joins TRBV5-6 and TRBJ1-5; 7 nucleotides align to TRBD1. The CDR3 totals 14 residues. With 4 bases clipped from V and 7 bases from J, the junction kept 8 bases outside the gene matches. CDR1 is SGHDT, CDR2 YYEEEE, per germline. The CDR3 region has the DNA TGTGCCAGCAGCCGAGACAGGGATGGCCAGCCCCAGCATTTT. Translated: CASSRDRDGQPQHF.

The CDR3: CASSLAQGAVGNQPQHF. CDR3 nucleotides: TGTGCCAGCAGCTTGGCTCAGGGGGCCGTGGGCAATCAGCCCCAGCATTTT. V usage is TRBV5-6 and J usage is TRBJ1-5; 8 bases line up with TRBD1. The CDR3 covers 17 residues. Per germline, CDR1 SGHDT and CDR2 YYEEEE. V dropped 0 bases and J dropped 2; count of bases not matched to a gene: 7.

The chain carries TRBV5-4 and TRBJ2-3; possibly TRBD1 or TRBD2 for D (6 bases each). The CDR3 contains 15 residues. Looked up from germline, CDR1 is SGHNT and CDR2 is YYREEE (reference sequence). Trimming took off 4 bases at V and 2 bases at J, with 14 bases between the two ends. CDR3 sequence: CASSLLGGYTDTQYF. The CDR3 coding sequence is TGTGCCAGCAGCCTTCTCGGGGGCTACACAGATACGCAGTATTTT.

This rearrangement joins TRBV6-5 to TRBJ2-7; 7 bases fit TRBD1. Trimming took 6 bases from V and 0 from J; bases not matched to a gene: 8. The CDR3 extends over 15 amino acids. Germline V gene sequence: CDR1 MNHEY, CDR2 SVGAGI. CDR3 sequence: CASRIRDSFSYEQYF. The DNA for the CDR3 is TGTGCCAGCAGAATTAGGGACAGTTTCTCCTACGAGCAGTACTTC.

This chain joins TRBV7-2 and TRBJ2-5; D unresolved. V lost 3 bases, J lost 0 bases, and 2 bases lay in between. CDR1 is SGHTA and CDR2 is FQGNSA in the germline V gene. This CDR3 region has 12 residues. The CDR3 DNA is TGTGCCAGCAGCTTGTACCAAGAGACCCAGTACTTC. It specifies CASSLYQETQYF.

The chain employs TRBV6-5 and TRBJ1-1; D possibly corresponds to TRBD1 (5 bases). The germline V and J ends were trimmed by 4 bases and 2 bases, with 11 bases remaining between them. Germline loops: CDR1 MNHEY, CDR2 SVGAGI. The CDR3 length is 14 residues. CDR3 protein: CASSSGTHNTEAFF. As DNA, the CDR3 is TGTGCCAGCAGTTCAGGGACCCATAACACTGAAGCTTTCTTT.

The gene calls are TRBV5-6 and TRBJ1-2; D possibly corresponds to TRBD1 (5 bases). Trimming took 3 bases from V and 3 from J, leaving 24 bases between them. The CDR3 contains 18 residues. Germline assignment: CDR1 SGHDT and CDR2 YYEEEE. CDR3 in amino acids: CASSWRSRTREEHYGYTF. The CDR3 DNA follows: TGTGCCAGCAGCTGGAGATCTAGAACCAGGGAAGAACACTATGGCTACACCTTC.

V gene TRBV4-2 combines with J gene TRBJ2-4, with D perhaps assigned TRBD1 or TRBD2 (6 bases each). The CDR3 runs 18 residues. The V gene's germline CDR1 is LGHNA and CDR2 YNFKEQ. Trimming removed 1 base at V and 7 bases at J, with 23 bases between. The CDR3 region is CASSQVEQGGGLVNIQYF. The CDR3 coding sequence is TGTGCCAGCAGCCAAGTAGAACAGGGTGGGGGGCTTGTGAACATTCAGTACTTC.

The V and J genes are TRBV5-1 and TRBJ1-5; 7 nucleotides match TRBD1. The V and J ends lost 5 bases and 2 bases, in that order; junction bases with no gene match: 7. This CDR3 region has 15 residues. Germline CDR1 and CDR2: SGHRS and YFSETQ. In DNA form, the CDR3 reads TGCGCCAGCAGAAAGACAGGGATTCGCAATCAGCCCCAGCATTTT. It yields the protein CASRKTGIRNQPQHF. Supplemented by reference TRBV5-1 and TRBJ1-5, the full variable domain reads KAGVTQTPRYLIKTRGQQVTLSCSPISGHRSVSWYQQTPGQGLQFLFEYFSETQRNKGNFPGRFSGRQFSNSRSEMNVSTLELGDSALYLCASRKTGIRNQPQHFGDGTRLSIL.

The chain has TRBV6-1 and TRBJ1-4; D is uncertain. V lost 4 bases to trimming and J lost 5 bases, with 14 bases between them. The CDR3 length is 15 residues. Germline CDR1 is MNHNS and CDR2 is SASEGT. The CDR3 coding sequence is TGTGCCAGCAGTGTTAGGCCGGGCAAGAATGAAAAACTGTTTTTT. This encodes CASSVRPGKNEKLFF.